This T cell receptor (beta chain) was profiled in a study of T-cell memory formation after mild COVID-19. For the study at large: TCR clusters mostly belonged to single donors.

Libraries for TCRalpha and TCRbeta carried sample barcodes and unique molecular identifiers via 5'RACE. TCRdb itself ran the 5' RACE reads through MiXCR, one entry per CDR3 protein. The data contain 55,000 to 65,000 distinct CDR3 sequences, approximately 9.5% of them seen just once; the ten biggest clones take up about 1.1%. On this clonotype itself: Antigen specificity is unknown.

Germline V gives CDR1 MNHNY, CDR2 SVGAGI (reference sequence). CDR3 size: 14 residues. V was cut by 0 bases and J by 2 bases, with 7 bases left in between. Study-wide results and limits: Those CD4+ clones that contracted were mainly in CM and EM (CD8+ ones in EMRA). Balance between CD4 and CD8 was seen in clones contracting day 15 to 85, and a CD4+ lean was seen in later expanders.

Specimen: PBMCs or a T cell subset sorted from them (not recorded which). The rearrangement uses TRBV6-6 and TRBJ2-5; D is uncertain. The TCR comes from a man between 18 and 29 years old who had mild COVID-19 (a few samples of this study predate the infection). Cell type and time point are not known. Written as DNA, the CDR3 is TGTGCCAGCAGTTACTCGGTCAGTCAAGAGACCCAGTACTTC. Protein sequence: CASSYSVSQETQYF.